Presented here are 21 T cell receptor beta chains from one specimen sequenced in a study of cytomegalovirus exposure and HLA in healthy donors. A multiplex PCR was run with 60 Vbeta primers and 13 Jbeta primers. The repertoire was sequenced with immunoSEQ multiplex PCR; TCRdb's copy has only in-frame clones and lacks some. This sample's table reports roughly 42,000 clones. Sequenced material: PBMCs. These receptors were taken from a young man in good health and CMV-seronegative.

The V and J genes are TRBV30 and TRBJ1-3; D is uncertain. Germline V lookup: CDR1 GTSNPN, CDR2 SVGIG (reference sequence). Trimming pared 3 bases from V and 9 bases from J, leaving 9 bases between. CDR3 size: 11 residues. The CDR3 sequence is CAWRQVRTIYF. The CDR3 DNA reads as TGTGCCTGGAGACAAGTTCGCACCATATATTTT. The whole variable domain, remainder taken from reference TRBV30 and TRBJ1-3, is SQTIHQWPATLVQPVGSPLSLECTVEGTSNPNLYWYRQAAGRGLQLLFYSVGIGQISSEVPQNLSASRPQDRQFILSSKKLLLSDSGFYLCAWRQVRTIYFGEGSWLTVV.

The CDR3 protein is CASSSLWGAGELFF. For the CDR3, the DNA is TGCGCCAGCAGCAGCTTGTGGGGCGCCGGGGAGCTGTTTTTT. The rearrangement uses TRBV4-1 and TRBJ2-2, with D possibly being TRBD1 (5 bases). There are 14 residues in the CDR3. Germline CDR1 reads MGHRA; CDR2 reads YSYEKL. With 5 bases removed from V and 6 bases from J, the gap between germline ends came to 13 bases.

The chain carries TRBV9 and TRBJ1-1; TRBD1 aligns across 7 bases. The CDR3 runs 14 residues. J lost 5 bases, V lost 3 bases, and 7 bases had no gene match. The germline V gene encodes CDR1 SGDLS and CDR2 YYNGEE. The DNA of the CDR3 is TGTGCCAGCAGCGCTGGGACAGCACCAACTGAAGCTTTCTTT. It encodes CASSAGTAPTEAFF. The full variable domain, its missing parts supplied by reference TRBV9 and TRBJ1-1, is DSGVTQTPKHLITATGQRVTLRCSPRSGDLSVYWYQQSLDQGLQFLIQYYNGEERAKGNILERFSAQQFPDLHSELNLSSLELGDSALYFCASSAGTAPTEAFFGQGTRLTVV.

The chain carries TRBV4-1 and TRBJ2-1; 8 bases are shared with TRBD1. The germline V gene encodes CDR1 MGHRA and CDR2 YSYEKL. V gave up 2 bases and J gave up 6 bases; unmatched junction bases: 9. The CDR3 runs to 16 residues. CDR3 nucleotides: TGCGCCAGCAGCCAACTCTCCAGGGGGCATCGCAATGAGCAGTTCTTC. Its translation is CASSQLSRGHRNEQFF.

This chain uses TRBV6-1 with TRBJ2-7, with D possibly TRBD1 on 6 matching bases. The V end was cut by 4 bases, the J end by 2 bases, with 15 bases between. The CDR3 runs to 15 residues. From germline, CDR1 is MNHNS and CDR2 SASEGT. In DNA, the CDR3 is TGTGCCAGCAGTGCCCCTAGGGACATCCCCTACGAGCAGTACTTC. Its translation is CASSAPRDIPYEQYF.

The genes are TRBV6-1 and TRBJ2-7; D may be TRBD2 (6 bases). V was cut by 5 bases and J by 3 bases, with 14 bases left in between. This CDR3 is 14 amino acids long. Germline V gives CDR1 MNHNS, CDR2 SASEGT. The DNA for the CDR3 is TGTGCCAGCAGTAGGGGACTTACTAACTACGAGCAGTACTTC. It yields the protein CASSRGLTNYEQYF.

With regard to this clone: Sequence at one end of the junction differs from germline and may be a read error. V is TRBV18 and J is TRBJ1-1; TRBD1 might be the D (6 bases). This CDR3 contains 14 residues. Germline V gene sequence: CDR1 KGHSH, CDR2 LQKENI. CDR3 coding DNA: TGTGCCAGCTCACCAATGGGGGGGGCCACTGAAGATTTCTTT. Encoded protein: CASSPMGGATEDFF. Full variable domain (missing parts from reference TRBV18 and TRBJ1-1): NAGVMQNPRHLVRRRGQEARLRCSPMKGHSHVYWYRQLPEEGLKFMVYLQKENIIDESGMPKERFSAEFPKEGPSILRIQQVVRGDSAAYFCASSPMGGATEDFFGQGTRLTVV.

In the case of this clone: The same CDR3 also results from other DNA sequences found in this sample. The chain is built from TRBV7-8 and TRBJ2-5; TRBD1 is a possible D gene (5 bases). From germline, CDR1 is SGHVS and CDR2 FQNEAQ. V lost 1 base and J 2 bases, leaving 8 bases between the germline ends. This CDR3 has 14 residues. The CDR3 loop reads CASSLGQGQETQYF. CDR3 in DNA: TGTGCCAGCAGCTTAGGGCAGGGACAAGAGACCCAGTACTTC.

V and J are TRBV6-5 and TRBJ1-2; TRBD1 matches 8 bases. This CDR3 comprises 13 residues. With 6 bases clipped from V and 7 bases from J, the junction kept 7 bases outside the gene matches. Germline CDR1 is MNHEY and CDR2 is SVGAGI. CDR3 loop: CASRRTGNGGYTF. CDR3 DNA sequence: TGTGCCAGCAGACGGACAGGGAACGGTGGCTACACCTTC.

CDR3 amino acids: CASSISTGRNAEAFF. DNA for the CDR3: TGTGCCAGTAGTATCTCGACAGGGAGGAATGCTGAAGCTTTCTTT. This chain uses TRBV19 with TRBJ1-1; 7 bases fit TRBD1. CDR1 is LNHDA and CDR2 is SQIVND in the germline V gene (reference sequence). The CDR3 covers 15 residues. V trimming: 3 bases; J trimming: 6 bases; junction bases outside the gene matches: 10.

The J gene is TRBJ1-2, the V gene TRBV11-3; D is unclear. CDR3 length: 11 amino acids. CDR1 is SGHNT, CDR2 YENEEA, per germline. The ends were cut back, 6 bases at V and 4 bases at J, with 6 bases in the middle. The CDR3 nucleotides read TGTGCCAGCAGTTCCGGCTATGGCTACACCTTC. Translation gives CASSSGYGYTF.

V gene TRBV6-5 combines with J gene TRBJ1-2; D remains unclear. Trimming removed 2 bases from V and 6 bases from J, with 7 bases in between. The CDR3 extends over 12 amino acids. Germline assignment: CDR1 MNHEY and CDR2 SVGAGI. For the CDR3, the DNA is TGTGCCAGCAGTTACGGGAGGAATGGCTACACCTTC. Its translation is CASSYGRNGYTF.

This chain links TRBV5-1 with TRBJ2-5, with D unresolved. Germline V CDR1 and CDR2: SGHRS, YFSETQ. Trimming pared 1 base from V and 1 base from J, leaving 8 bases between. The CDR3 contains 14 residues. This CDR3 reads CASSLKSFQETQYF. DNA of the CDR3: TGCGCCAGCAGCTTGAAAAGCTTCCAAGAGACCCAGTACTTC.

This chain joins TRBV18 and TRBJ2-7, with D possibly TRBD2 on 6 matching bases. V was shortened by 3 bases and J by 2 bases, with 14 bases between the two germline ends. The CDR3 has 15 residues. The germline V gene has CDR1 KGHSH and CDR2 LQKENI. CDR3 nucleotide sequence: TGTGCCAGCTCACCGGGGGGAGGCCCTACCTACGAGCAGTACTTC. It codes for CASSPGGGPTYEQYF.

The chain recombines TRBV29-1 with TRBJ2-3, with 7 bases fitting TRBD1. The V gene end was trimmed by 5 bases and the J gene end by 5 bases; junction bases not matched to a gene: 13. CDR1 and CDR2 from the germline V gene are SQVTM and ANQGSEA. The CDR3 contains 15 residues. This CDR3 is CSVKRSGQAQDTQYF. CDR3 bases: TGCAGCGTTAAGAGGTCCGGACAGGCCCAAGATACGCAGTATTTT.

The CDR3 reads CASSARGELFF. DNA for the CDR3: TGTGCCAGCAGCGCCCGGGGGGAGCTGTTTTTT. This chain links TRBV9 with TRBJ2-2; D not certain. Germline assignment: CDR1 SGDLS and CDR2 YYNGEE. This CDR3 has 11 residues. Trimming shortened V by 3 bases and J by 8 bases, and 5 bases separated the two germline ends.

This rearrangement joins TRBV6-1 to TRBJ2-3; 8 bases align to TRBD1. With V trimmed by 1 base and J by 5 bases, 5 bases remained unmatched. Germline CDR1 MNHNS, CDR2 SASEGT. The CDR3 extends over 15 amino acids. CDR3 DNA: TGTGCCAGCAGTGAAGGGACAGGGCAAATAGATACGCAGTATTTT. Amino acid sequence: CASSEGTGQIDTQYF.

Here the CDR3 DNA reads TGTGCCAGCAGTTACGGTCCTAGCGGAGCGGACAATGAGCAGTTCTTC. This encodes CASSYGPSGADNEQFF. The chain is built from TRBV6-5 and TRBJ2-1; 7 positions agree with TRBD2. The J segment lost 5 bases and the V segment lost 2 bases, leaving 9 bases of the junction unmatched. Per germline, CDR1 MNHEY and CDR2 SVGAGI. The CDR3 extends over 16 amino acids.

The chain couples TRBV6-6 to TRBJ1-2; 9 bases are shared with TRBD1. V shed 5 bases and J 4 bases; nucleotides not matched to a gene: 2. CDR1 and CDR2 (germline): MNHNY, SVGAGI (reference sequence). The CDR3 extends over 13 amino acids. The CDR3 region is CASSTQGAYGYTF. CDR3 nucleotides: TGTGCCAGCAGTACACAGGGGGCCTATGGCTACACCTTC.

The CDR3 DNA reads TGTGCCAGCAACCAGGGAGGATTTATGTTCTACGAGCAGTACTTC. Protein sequence: CASNQGGFMFYEQYF. V is TRBV2 and J is TRBJ2-7; TRBD2 might be the D (6 bases). The CDR3 runs 15 residues. Trimming stripped 7 bases from V and 3 bases from J, with 19 bases between. Germline lookup yields CDR1 SNHLY and CDR2 FYNNEI. Combining the CDR3 with reference TRBV2 and TRBJ2-7 gives the whole variable domain EPEVTQTPSHQVTQMGQEVILRCVPISNHLYFYWYRQILGQKVEFLVSFYNNEISEKSEIFDDQFSVERPDGSNFTLKIRSTKLEDSAMYFCASNQGGFMFYEQYFGPGTRLTVT.

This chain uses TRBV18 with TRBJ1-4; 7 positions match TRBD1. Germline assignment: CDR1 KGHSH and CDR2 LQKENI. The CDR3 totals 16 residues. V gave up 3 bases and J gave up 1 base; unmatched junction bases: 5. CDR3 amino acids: CASSPTRQGTNEKLFF. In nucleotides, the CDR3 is TGTGCCAGCTCACCTACTCGACAGGGAACTAATGAAAAACTGTTTTTT.